This TCR beta chain appears in the sequencing data of a study of T cell repertoires in cytomegalovirus infection. This clonotype occurred a few times. Its antigen is unknown. V was clipped by 1 base and J by 8 bases; unmatched bases: 3. The CDR3 has 13 residues. Germline CDR1 and CDR2: MGHRA and YSYEKL. Each CDR3 protein is one row after TCRdb ran MiXCR on the reads. This sample yields some 940,000 distinct CDR3 sequences, of which 25% to 40% are seen a single time; 13% belongs to the top ten. This TCR came from a human donor in good health (CMV status not recorded). Some clones in this sample may be carry-over from other donors' samples. V usage is TRBV4-1 and J usage is TRBJ1-1, with 8 nucleotides matching TRBD1. The sequencing used cultured CD8+ T cells from PBMCs, collected from culture after CMV antigen stimulation. The CDR3 sequence is CASSQGGDREAFF. The CDR3 DNA reads as TGCGCCAGCAGCCAAGGAGGGGACAGGGAAGCTTTCTTT.